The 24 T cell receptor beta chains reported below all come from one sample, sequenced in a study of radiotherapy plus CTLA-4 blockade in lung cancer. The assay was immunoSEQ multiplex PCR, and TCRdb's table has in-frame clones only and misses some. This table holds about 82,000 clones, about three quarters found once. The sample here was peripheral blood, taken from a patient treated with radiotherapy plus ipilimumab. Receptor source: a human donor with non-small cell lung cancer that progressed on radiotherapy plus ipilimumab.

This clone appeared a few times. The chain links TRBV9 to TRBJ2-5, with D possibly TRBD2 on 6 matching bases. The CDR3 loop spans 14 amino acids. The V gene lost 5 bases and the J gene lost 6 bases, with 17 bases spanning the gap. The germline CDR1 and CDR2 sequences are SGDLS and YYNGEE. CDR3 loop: CASREEGSPKTQYF. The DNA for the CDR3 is TGTGCCAGCAGAGAGGAGGGCTCCCCCAAGACCCAGTACTTC.

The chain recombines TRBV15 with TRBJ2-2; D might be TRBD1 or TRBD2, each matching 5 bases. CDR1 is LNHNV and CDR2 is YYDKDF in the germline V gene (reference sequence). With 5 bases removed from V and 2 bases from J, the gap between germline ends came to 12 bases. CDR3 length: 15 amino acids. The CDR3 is CATSSGRSNTGELFF. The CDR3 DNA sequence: TGTGCCACCAGCTCGGGGCGCAGTAACACCGGGGAGCTGTTTTTT.

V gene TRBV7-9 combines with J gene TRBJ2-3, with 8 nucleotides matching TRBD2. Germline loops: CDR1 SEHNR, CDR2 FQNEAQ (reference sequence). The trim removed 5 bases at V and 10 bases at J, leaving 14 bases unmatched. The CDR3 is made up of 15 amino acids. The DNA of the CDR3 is TGTGCCAGCAGCACGACTAGCGTGCAGCTAGTGCCGCAGTATTTT. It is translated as CASSTTSVQLVPQYF. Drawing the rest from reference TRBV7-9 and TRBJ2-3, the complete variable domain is DTGVSQNPRHKITKRGQNVTFRCDPISEHNRLYWYRQTLGQGPEFLTYFQNEAQLEKSRLLSDRFSAERPKGSFSTLEIQRTEQGDSAMYLCASSTTSVQLVPQYFGPGTRLTVL.

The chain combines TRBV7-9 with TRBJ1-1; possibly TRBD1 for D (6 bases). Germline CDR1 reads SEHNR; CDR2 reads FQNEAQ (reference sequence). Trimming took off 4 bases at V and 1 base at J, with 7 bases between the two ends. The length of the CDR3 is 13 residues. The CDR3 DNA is TGTGCCAGCAGCTCACAGGGGAACACTGAAGCTTTCTTT. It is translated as CASSSQGNTEAFF.

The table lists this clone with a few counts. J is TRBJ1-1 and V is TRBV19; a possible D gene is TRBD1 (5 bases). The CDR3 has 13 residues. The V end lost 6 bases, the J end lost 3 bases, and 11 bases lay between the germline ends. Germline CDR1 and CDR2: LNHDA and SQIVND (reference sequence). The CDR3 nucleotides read TGTGCCAGTAGAATTGGGGGGTACACTGAAGCTTTCTTT. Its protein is CASRIGGYTEAFF.

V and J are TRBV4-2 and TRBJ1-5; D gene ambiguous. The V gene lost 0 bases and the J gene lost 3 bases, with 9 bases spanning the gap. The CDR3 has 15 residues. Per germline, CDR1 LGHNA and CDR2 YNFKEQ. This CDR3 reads CASSQDTQINQPQHF. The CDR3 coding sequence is TGTGCCAGCAGCCAAGATACACAGATCAATCAGCCCCAGCATTTT.

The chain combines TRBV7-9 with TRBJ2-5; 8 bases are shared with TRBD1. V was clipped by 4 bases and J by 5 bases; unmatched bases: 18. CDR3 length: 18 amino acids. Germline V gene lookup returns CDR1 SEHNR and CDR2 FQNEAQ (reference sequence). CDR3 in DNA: TGTGCCAGCAGCTCTCCCCGGGACAGGTCACCTATCTTTGAGACCCAGTACTTC. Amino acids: CASSSPRDRSPIFETQYF.

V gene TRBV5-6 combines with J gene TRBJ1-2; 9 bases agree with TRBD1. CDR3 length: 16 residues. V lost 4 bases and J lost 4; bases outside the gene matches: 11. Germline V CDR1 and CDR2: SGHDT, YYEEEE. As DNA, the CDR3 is TGTGCCAGCAGCCGTGATAACAGGGGGCACGGCTATGGCTACACCTTC. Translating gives CASSRDNRGHGYGYTF.

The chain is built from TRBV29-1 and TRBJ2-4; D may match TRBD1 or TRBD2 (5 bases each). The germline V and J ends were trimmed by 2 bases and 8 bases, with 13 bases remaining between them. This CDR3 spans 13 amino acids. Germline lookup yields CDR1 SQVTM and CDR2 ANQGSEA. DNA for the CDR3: TGCAGCGTTGAACGCAGGCTGGGGGACATTCAGTACTTC. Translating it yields CSVERRLGDIQYF.

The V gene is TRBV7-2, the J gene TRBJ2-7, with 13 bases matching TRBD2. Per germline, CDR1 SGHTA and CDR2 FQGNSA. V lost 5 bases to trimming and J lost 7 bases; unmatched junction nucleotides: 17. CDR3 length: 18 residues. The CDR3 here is CASSLGLAGERRFREQYF. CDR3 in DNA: TGTGCCAGCAGCCTTGGACTAGCGGGGGAAAGGAGGTTCAGGGAGCAGTACTTC.

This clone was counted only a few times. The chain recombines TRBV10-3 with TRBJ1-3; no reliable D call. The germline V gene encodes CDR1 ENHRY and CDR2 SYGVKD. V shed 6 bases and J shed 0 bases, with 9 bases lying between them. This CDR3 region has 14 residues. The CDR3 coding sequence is TGTGCCATCAGCCTAGGAGACTCTGGAAACACCATATATTTT. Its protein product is CAISLGDSGNTIYF.

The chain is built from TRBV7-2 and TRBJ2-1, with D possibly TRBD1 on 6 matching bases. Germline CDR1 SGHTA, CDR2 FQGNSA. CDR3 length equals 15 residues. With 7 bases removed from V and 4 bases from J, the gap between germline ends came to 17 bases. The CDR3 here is CASTPLGGQYNEQFF. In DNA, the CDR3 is TGTGCCAGCACCCCCTTAGGGGGTCAATACAATGAGCAGTTCTTC.

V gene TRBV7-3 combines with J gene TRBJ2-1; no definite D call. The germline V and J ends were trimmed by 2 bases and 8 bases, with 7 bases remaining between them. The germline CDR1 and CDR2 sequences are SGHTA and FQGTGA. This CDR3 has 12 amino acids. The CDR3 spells CASSLAYDEQFF. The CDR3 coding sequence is TGTGCCAGCAGCTTAGCGTATGATGAGCAGTTCTTC.

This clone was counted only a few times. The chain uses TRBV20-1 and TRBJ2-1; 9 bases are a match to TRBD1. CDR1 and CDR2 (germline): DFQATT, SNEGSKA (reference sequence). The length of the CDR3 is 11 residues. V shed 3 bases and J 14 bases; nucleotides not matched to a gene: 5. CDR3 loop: CSASDGTGKFF. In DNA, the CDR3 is TGCAGTGCTAGCGACGGGACAGGGAAGTTCTTC.

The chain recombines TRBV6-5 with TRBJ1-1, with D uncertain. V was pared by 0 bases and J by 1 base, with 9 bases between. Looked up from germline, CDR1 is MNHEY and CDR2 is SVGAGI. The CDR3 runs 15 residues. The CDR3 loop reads CASSYSSRRNTEAFF. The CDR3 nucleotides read TGTGCCAGCAGTTACTCCAGCAGGAGGAACACTGAAGCTTTCTTT.

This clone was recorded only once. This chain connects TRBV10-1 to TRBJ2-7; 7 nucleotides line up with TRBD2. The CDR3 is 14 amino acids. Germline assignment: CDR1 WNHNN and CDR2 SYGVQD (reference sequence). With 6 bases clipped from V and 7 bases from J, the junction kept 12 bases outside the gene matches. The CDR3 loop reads CASRGRDPYWEQYF. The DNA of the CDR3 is TGCGCCAGCAGAGGGAGGGATCCCTATTGGGAGCAGTACTTC.

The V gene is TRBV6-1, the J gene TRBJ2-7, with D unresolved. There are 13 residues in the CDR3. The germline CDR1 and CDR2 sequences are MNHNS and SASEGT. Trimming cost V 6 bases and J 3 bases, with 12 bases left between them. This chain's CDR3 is CASSQADFYEQYF. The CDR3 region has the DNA TGTGCCAGCAGCCAGGCCGATTTCTACGAGCAGTACTTC.

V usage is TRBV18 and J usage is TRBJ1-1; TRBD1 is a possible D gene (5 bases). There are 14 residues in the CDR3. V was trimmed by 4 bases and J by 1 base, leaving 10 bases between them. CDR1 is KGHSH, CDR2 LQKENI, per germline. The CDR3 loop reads CASSLGHTNTEAFF. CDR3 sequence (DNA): TGTGCCAGCTCACTTGGACATACGAACACTGAAGCTTTCTTT.

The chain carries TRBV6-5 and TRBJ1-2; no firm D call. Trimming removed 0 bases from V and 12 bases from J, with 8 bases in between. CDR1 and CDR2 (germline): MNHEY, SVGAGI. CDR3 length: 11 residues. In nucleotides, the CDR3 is TGTGCCAGCAGTTACTCTGGGGAACACACCTTC. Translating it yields CASSYSGEHTF.

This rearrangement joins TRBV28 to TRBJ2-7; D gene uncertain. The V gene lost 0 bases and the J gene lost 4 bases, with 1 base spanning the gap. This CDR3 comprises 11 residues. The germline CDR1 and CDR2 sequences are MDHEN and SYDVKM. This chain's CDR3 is CASSLWYEQYF. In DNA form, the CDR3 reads TGTGCCAGCAGTTTATGGTACGAGCAGTACTTC.

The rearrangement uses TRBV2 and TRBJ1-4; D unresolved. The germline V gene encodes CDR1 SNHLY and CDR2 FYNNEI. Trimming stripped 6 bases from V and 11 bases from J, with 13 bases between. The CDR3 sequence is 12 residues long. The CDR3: CASRRGIEKLFF. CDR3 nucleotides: TGTGCCAGCAGGAGAGGGATCGAGAAACTGTTTTTT.

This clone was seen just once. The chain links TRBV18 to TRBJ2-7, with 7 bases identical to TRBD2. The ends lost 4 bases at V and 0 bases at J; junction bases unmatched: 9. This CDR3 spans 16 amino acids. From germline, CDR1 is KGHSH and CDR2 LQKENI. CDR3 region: CASSLSTSTSSYEQYF. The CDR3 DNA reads TGTGCCAGCTCACTCTCGACTAGCACCAGCTCCTACGAGCAGTACTTC.

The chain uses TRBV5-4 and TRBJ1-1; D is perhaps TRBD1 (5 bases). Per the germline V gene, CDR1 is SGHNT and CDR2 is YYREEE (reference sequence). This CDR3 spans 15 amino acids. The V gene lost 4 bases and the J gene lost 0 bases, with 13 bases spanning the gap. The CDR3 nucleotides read TGTGCCAGCAGCCCCCGGGGGGGTATGAACACTGAAGCTTTCTTT. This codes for CASSPRGGMNTEAFF.

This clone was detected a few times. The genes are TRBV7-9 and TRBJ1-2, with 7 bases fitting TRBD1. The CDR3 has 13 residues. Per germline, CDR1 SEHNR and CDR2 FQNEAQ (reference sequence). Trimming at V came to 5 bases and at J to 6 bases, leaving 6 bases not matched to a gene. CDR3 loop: CASSPDRLDGYTF. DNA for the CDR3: TGTGCCAGCAGCCCGGACAGGCTTGATGGCTACACCTTC.